What follows describes a single TCR beta chain. Its antigen remains unidentified. A read error may explain this, as a much larger clone is one base away. The entry originates in a study of T cells in Graves' hyperthyroidism and ophthalmopathy. Study-level findings and limits: It was a median approximately 6.9 months before onset that the model predicted ophthalmopathy.

From RNA transcripts, TCR beta CDR3 regions were amplified. The HTBI primer set drove a first-round RT-PCR of the TCR CDR3. TCRdb used MiXCR to reprocess the multiplex PCR reads, holding one entry per CDR3 protein. The sample has roughly 640,000 distinct CDR3 sequences, more than 15% seen once; the top ten hold roughly 3%. Per the germline V gene, CDR1 is SGHTA and CDR2 is FQGNSA. V shed 4 bases and J shed 7 bases, with 17 bases lying between them. The CDR3 is 15 amino acids. Each person with ophthalmopathy scored at least 3 on the Clinical Activity Score, reached NOSPECS grade 4 or higher, and had been ill under 3 months.

The TCR sequence derives from a woman in her thirties or forties with Graves' ophthalmopathy. Sequencing input: blood. This rearrangement joins TRBV7-2 to TRBJ2-1, with D possibly TRBD2 on 6 matching bases. The CDR3 loop is CASSSFGGANNEQFF. The CDR3 DNA is TGTGCCAGCAGCTCCTTTGGCGGGGCGAATAATGAGCAGTTCTTC.